Shown below are 5 T cell receptor beta chains from a single sample sequenced in a study of neurological immune-mediated disorders. This sample's time point: technical triplicate 2. TCRdb ran MiXCR on the 5' RACE reads and lists one entry per CDR3 protein. The data contain more than 50,000 distinct CDR3 sequences, more than 20% of them singletons. The specimen was PBMCs. These receptors were collected from a man aged 60-69 years with HTLV-1-associated myelopathy (HAM/TSP).

Relative to its sample, this clonotype is medium-sized. This chain uses TRBV20-1 with TRBJ2-1; a possible D gene is TRBD2 (5 bases). With 2 bases removed from V and 9 bases from J, the gap between germline ends came to 17 bases. Germline V gene sequence: CDR1 DFQATT, CDR2 SNEGSKA (reference sequence). The CDR3 consists of 14 residues. CDR3 in amino acids: CSARIQRGSGEQFF. CDR3 nucleotide sequence: TGCAGTGCTAGAATACAGCGCGGGTCGGGTGAGCAGTTCTTC.

The sample holds many counts of this clonotype. The chain uses TRBV7-9 and TRBJ1-4, with a possible D match to TRBD1 (5 bases). Germline V gives CDR1 SEHNR, CDR2 FQNEAQ (reference sequence). Trimming pared 7 bases from V and 3 bases from J, leaving 9 bases between. This CDR3 spans 13 amino acids. The CDR3 here is CASTQTANEKLFF. The CDR3 DNA reads TGTGCCAGCACCCAGACAGCTAATGAAAAACTGTTTTTT.

This clonotype was detected many times. The chain has TRBV2 and TRBJ1-1; D gene unclear. V was clipped by 5 bases and J by 1 base, with 26 bases between them. Germline lookup yields CDR1 SNHLY and CDR2 FYNNEI. The CDR3 covers 19 residues. The CDR3 DNA follows: TGTGCCAGCAGTCCAACTCAGGAGTTCATGTCTCCTTCGAACACTGAAGCTTTCTTT. Translation gives CASSPTQEFMSPSNTEAFF.

There are many counts of this clonotype. The chain recombines TRBV20-1 with TRBJ2-7; 14 nucleotides agree with TRBD2. Germline V gene data show CDR1 as DFQATT and CDR2 as SNEGSKA (reference sequence). V was pared by 7 bases and J by 2 bases, with 10 bases of the junction left unmatched. The CDR3 is made up of 16 amino acids. The CDR3 region has the DNA TGCAGTGTTGCCGGGACTAGCGGGAGACCCGCCTACGAGCAGTACTTC. Its translation is CSVAGTSGRPAYEQYF.

This chain uses TRBV7-9 with TRBJ1-1; D uncertain. The germline CDR1 and CDR2 sequences are SEHNR and FQNEAQ (reference sequence). The CDR3 runs 14 residues. Trimming removed 3 bases from V and 1 base from J, with 9 bases in between. The CDR3 protein is CASSFVFENTEAFF. Here the CDR3 DNA reads TGTGCCAGCAGCTTCGTGTTTGAGAACACTGAAGCTTTCTTT.